This is a list of T cell receptor beta chains from one sample in a study of blood T cell repertoires in COVID-19. Method: immunoSEQ multiplex PCR; TCRdb's copy keeps in-frame clones and lacks some. Among about 61,000 clones listed, more than 60% were seen once. The specimen was peripheral blood. All receptors come from a woman in her 70s with acute or convalescent COVID-19. Each CDR3 is given with its conserved first and last residue. The D gene is left open where the match is weak.

CDR3 protein: CASILTSGGNEQYF
D gene: TRBD2
V gene: TRBV7-8

CDR3 protein: CSSLRVTEAFF
D gene: .
V gene: TRBV29-1

CDR3 protein: CASSLRLAGGDEQYF
D gene: TRBD2
V gene: TRBV4-1

CDR3 protein: CASSQDRNQVGSEAFF
D gene: .
V gene: TRBV4-3

CDR3 protein: CASSPQGSGNTIYF
D gene: .
V gene: TRBV7-6

CDR3 protein: CASSTQGAHYGYTF
D gene: TRBD1
V gene: TRBV5-1

CDR3 protein: CAISGSSTEKLFF
D gene: .
V gene: TRBV10-3

CDR3 protein: CASSGGQFNTEAFF
D gene: TRBD1
V gene: TRBV5-1

CDR3 protein: CASSFLAGGLGETQYF
D gene: TRBD2
V gene: TRBV27

CDR3 protein: CASPKTDSISSYEQYF
D gene: .
V gene: TRBV2

CDR3 protein: CASGVRQGSETQYF
D gene: TRBD1
V gene: TRBV3-1/TRBV3-2

CDR3 protein: CASTRLSVDNEQFF
D gene: .
V gene: TRBV6-5

CDR3 protein: CASSGDTSAPPLAQYF
D gene: TRBD2
V gene: TRBV6-1

CDR3 protein: CASSQEQPSPVDKVGNTIYF
D gene: .
V gene: TRBV3-1/TRBV3-2

CDR3 protein: CSASPPINLNTEAFF
D gene: .
V gene: TRBV20-1

CDR3 protein: CATSRNRGPYEQYF
D gene: TRBD1
V gene: TRBV15